This T cell receptor (beta chain) was identified in a study of regulatory T cells in long-lasting Graves disease (dated by TCRdb to 2020 to 2022). Broadly, across the study: Persistent Graves' disease was defined as antithyroid drug treatment for over 5 years with persistently positive TSH receptor autoantibodies. A total of roughly 35 samples underwent TCR sequencing: some 13 from persistent and roughly 20 from newly diagnosed Graves' disease patients. Persistent Graves' disease patients in the clinical cohort had taken antithyroid drugs for about 10.3 years on average. The study was conducted in China and was registered as a clinical trial. Peripheral blood TCR sequencing and RNA sequencing compared persistent Graves' disease patients with newly diagnosed Graves' disease patients.

Sequences DFQATT (CDR1) and SNEGSKA (CDR2) are obtained from the germline V gene (reference sequence). For this chain, trimming is 0 bases at the V end and 4 bases at the J end, and the number of junction bases without a gene match is 5. Reading from cysteine to phenylalanine, the CDR3 counts 14 amino acids. Only the CDR3 portion is preserved as DNA: 42 bases, with reading frame beginning at the first base. What the research found in general, with its limitations: Sequencing and analysis were limited to the TCR beta chain. Only peripheral blood was studied, because thyroid tissue, the primary lesion, was inaccessible. Persistent disease showed preferential use of TRBV28, TRBJ1-2 and TRBJ2-5, whereas newly diagnosed disease favored TRBV20-1 and TRBJ2-1. A larger number of public clonotypes was shared among persistent patients (around 2,700) than among newly diagnosed patients (around 890). The authors noted that the small sample size was a limitation that may lower accuracy. Compared with newly diagnosed patients, patients with persistent Graves' disease had lower TCR Shannon entropy and fewer highly expanded clones, which suggests clonal expansion.

Explained via the paper, the time point label denotes: persistent/refractory GD, antithyroid drugs over 5 years with positive TRAb. For both TCR sequencing and RNA sequencing, RNA was extracted from PBMCs using TRIzol. The diagnosis of Graves' disease followed American Thyroid Association guidelines. Recruitment of patients was carried out at an endocrinology department in Xi'an, China. From each patient, 7.5 to 9.5 milliliters of peripheral blood was collected into an EDTA anticoagulant tube. Ficoll Paque Plus density gradient separation was used to isolate PBMCs, and no additional T cell sorting was done. RNA quality was checked with an Agilent 2100 Bioanalyzer and agarose gel, and concentration with a NanoDrop 2000. Preparation of the library involved multiplex PCR. The run used an Illumina HiSeq 4000. To build TCR beta libraries, CDR3 regions were amplified by Arm-PCR using iRepertoire HTBI primers. Before sequencing, the PCR products went through gel purification. From the authors' description of their analysis: A total of around 59 TRBV and some 15 TRBJ segments were identified across samples and were used for gene usage analysis of CDR3 amino acid clonotypes. Filtered high-quality paired reads were merged into contigs using COPE and FqMerger. BLAST was used to align contigs to IMGT TRBV, TRBD and TRBJ reference genes, and CDR3 was defined according to IMGT. Clonotypes above 0.1% frequency were classified as highly expanded clones. Shannon entropy served as the measure of repertoire diversity, while the Gini coefficient captured V-J evenness. Public clonotypes were defined as clonotypes shared by more than one individual. TCRdb took the public reads, trimmed them with fastp at Q25, ran MiXCR for clone calling and kept in-frame beta chains. Rows matching on CDR3 protein sequence are summarized as one entry with the most common DNA and genes. Here the V and J calls rest on TCRdb's processing, not on the authors' analysis. The sample data list roughly 300,000 distinct CDR3 sequences, and 20% to 25% of these were observed just once. Just over 55% of the sample is held by the ten biggest clonotypes.

A remark on this clonotype: What this receptor recognizes is not known. No qualities accompany the bases; no much larger clone lies one base away.

The specimen comprised peripheral blood mononuclear cells (PBMCs), sampled when the disease was refractory, from a patient treated with antithyroid drugs. This receptor was obtained from a female donor with Graves disease. The chain joins TRBV20-1 to TRBJ2-7, with 8 bases in between that match TRBD1. The CDR3 protein sequence reads: CSARDGDRRYEQYF. The DNA sequence reads TGCAGTGCTAGAGATGGGGACAGGAGATACGAGCAGTACTTC.